This TCR beta chain was identified in a study of CD8+CD57+ T cells in acquired aplastic anemia. Study-level information: Sorted CD4+ and CD8+ cells gave a mean 3.2 ug DNA, range about 0.19 to 27.4 ug.

CD8+CD57+ cell expansion, shown by flow cytometry, had occurred in the patients selected for sequencing. Every patient had severe acquired aplastic anemia. Sampling of blood occurred while the patients had still received no therapy. Trimming left V 6 bases short and J 7 bases short, with 11 bases between. This CDR3 contains 13 residues. Germline CDR1 and CDR2: SGHTS and YDEGEE. Genomic DNA was employed as the template in profiling TCR beta VDJ and CDR3. In TCRdb, the reads were re-called with MiXCR into one record per CDR3 protein. The table records some 170,000 distinct CDR3 sequences, roughly three fifths of them present only once. The table lists this clonotype with many counts. The antigen is unknown. Overall study results and limits: Researchers report that around 30 CD8+ CDR3 sequences appeared in both patients and controls.

The sequence was obtained from a human donor with aplastic anemia. V is TRBV5-8 and J is TRBJ1-6, with D unclear. The sequenced sample consisted of sorted CD4+, CD8+, or CD8+CD57+ T cells (not recorded which) from PBMCs. The CDR3: CASNKGSNSPLHF. The DNA for the CDR3 is TGTGCCAGCAACAAGGGTTCGAATTCACCCCTCCACTTT.